This T cell receptor (beta chain) was recorded in a study of cytomegalovirus exposure and HLA in healthy donors. Of note for this clone: What it recognizes is unknown.

The CDR3 runs to 14 residues. Per germline, CDR1 SGHNT and CDR2 YENEEA. Trimming removed 4 bases from V and 10 bases from J; junction bases left unmatched: 5. Generated by immunoSEQ multiplex PCR, the TCRdb table keeps only in-frame clones and is missing some. Seen here are some 150,000 clones, roughly 90% observed once, and the top ten hold 0.55% to 0.8%. Study-wide points: The study labeled 150 or so TCR beta chains cytomegalovirus-associated.

This sequence originates from a man aged 18 to 30 in good health and CMV-seronegative. The chain employs TRBV11-3 and TRBJ2-1; 12 positions match TRBD2. Sequencing input: PBMCs. As DNA, the CDR3 is TGTGCCAGCAGCTCCAGGACTAGCGGGAACGAGCAGTTCTTC. Its protein product is CASSSRTSGNEQFF.